This TCR beta chain emerged from a study of shared clonotypes between healthy human individuals. Study background: Plates per donor: three CD4 naive, three CD4 memory, two CD8 naive, one CD8 memory. General study results and limits: Several donors shared approximately 5% of their naive CD4 clonotypes. Despite large depth, rarefaction showed incomplete sorted-subset sequencing.

Germline V lookup: CDR1 SGHAT, CDR2 FQNNGV. This CDR3 has 15 residues. V was clipped by 1 base and J by 1 base, with 10 bases between them. As for this clone: Its antigen is not identified.

The assay was immunoSEQ multiplex PCR, and TCRdb's table has in-frame clones only and misses some. The profile shows fewer than 400,000 clones, less than 85% of them singletons. The chain combines TRBV11-2 with TRBJ1-1; D unresolved. The sample comprised memory CD4+ T cells sorted from blood. The subset: CD45RA-negative fraction. The TCR comes from a man aged 30 to 39 in good health. The CDR3 nucleotides read TGTGCCAGCAGCTTAGTCGTAACACGGAACACTGAAGCTTTCTTT. Residues: CASSLVVTRNTEAFF.